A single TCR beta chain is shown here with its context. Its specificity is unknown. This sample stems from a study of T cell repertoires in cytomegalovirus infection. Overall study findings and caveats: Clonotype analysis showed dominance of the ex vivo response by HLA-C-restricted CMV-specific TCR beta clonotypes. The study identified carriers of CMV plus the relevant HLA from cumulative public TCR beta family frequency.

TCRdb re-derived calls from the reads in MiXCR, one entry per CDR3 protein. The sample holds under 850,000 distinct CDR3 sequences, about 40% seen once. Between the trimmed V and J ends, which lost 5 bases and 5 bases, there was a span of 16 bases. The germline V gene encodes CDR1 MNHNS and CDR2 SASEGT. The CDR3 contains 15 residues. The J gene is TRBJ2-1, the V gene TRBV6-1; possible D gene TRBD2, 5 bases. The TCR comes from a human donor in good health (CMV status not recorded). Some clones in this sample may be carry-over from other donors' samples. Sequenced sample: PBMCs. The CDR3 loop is CASSYRHQLDNEQFF. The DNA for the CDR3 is TGTGCCAGCAGTTACCGACATCAACTAGACAATGAGCAGTTCTTC.